A single T cell receptor beta chain is shown here with its context. Its cognate antigen is unknown. Before sequencing took place, the ViraFEST assay used viral peptide pools to expand antigen-specific CD4+ T cells. Subsequent to a culture period of less than twelve days, CD4+ T cells were isolated. Either the BNT162b2 or mRNA-1273 vaccine was given to participants in two doses. The sample belongs to a study of vaccination effects on CD4 cells after COVID-19. Produced via immunoSEQ multiplex PCR; TCRdb's table is partial and in-frame only. The sample includes approximately 70,000 clones, around 80% of them seen just once. Per germline, CDR1 LNHNV and CDR2 YYDKDF (reference sequence). The CDR3 consists of 14 residues. The ends were cut back, 3 bases at V and 8 bases at J, with 16 bases in the middle.

The receptor's source is a human donor who received a COVID-19 vaccine. The chain combines TRBV15 with TRBJ1-2; D is possibly TRBD1 (6 bases). The sample consisted of CD4+ T cells from PBMCs cultured with HCoV-229E spike peptides, taken after COVID-19 vaccination. The CDR3 loop is CATSSPSGAGGYTF. CDR3 nucleotide sequence: TGTGCCACCAGCAGCCCATCAGGGGCGGGAGGCTACACCTTC.